The 18 T cell receptor beta chains in this list originate from one sample, sequenced in a study of Graves' ophthalmopathy and Graves' hyperthyroidism. Transcripts of RNA were the source for amplifying TCR beta CDR3 regions. First-round RT-PCR employed HTBI primers, with a second-round multiplex PCR after it. In TCRdb, the multiplex PCR reads were re-called with MiXCR into one record per CDR3 protein. Of around 600,000 distinct CDR3 sequences listed, 35% to 45% are singletons. The sample comprised peripheral blood. Source of these receptors: an adult man with Graves' ophthalmopathy.

This rearrangement joins TRBV25-1 to TRBJ2-7; D may be TRBD1 or TRBD2 (5 bases each). Germline V CDR1 and CDR2: MGHDK, SYGVNS. The CDR3 covers 13 residues. V shed 6 bases and J shed 1 base, with 10 bases lying between them. The CDR3 nucleotides read TGTGCCAGCAGAGAGGGGATTTCCTACGAGCAGTACTTC. It is translated as CASREGISYEQYF.

The rearrangement joins TRBV6-4 to TRBJ2-5; D might be TRBD2 (6 bases). CDR3 length: 13 residues. CDR1 and CDR2 from the germline V gene are MRHNA and SNTAGT. Trimming cost V 8 bases and J 1 base, with 11 bases left between them. CDR3 residues: CASPGELQETQYF. The CDR3 region has the DNA TGTGCCAGCCCGGGGGAACTCCAAGAGACCCAGTACTTC.

This clonotype was recorded only once. The rearrangement links TRBV2 to TRBJ2-6; D tentatively fits TRBD1 or TRBD2 (6 bases each). Germline lookup yields CDR1 SNHLY and CDR2 FYNNEI. V dropped 8 bases and J dropped 0 bases, with 8 bases sitting between them. This CDR3 region has 14 residues. The CDR3 region is CASGGHSGANVLTF. CDR3 bases: TGTGCCAGCGGGGGGCACTCTGGGGCCAACGTCCTGACTTTC.

This clonotype showed up many times. This chain uses TRBV7-9 with TRBJ1-1; TRBD1 matches 7 bases. Germline V lookup: CDR1 SEHNR, CDR2 FQNEAQ (reference sequence). The CDR3 loop spans 15 amino acids. Trimming removed 3 bases from V and 1 base from J; junction bases left unmatched: 5. This CDR3 reads CASSLTGRENTEAFF. The CDR3 DNA reads TGTGCCAGCAGCTTGACAGGGCGAGAGAACACTGAAGCTTTCTTT.

This clonotype was seen a single time. This chain links TRBV29-1 with TRBJ1-1; 7 nucleotides align to TRBD1. Germline V gives CDR1 SQVTM, CDR2 ANQGSEA. V was pared by 2 bases and J by 4 bases, with 4 bases of the junction left unmatched. This CDR3 contains 13 residues. The CDR3 reads CSVEQGEGTEAFF. In DNA, the CDR3 is TGCAGCGTTGAACAGGGGGAGGGCACTGAAGCTTTCTTT.

This sequence joins TRBV2 and TRBJ2-7; D uncertain. The CDR3 length is 13 residues. The ends were cut back, 5 bases at V and 4 bases at J, with 12 bases in the middle. In germline, CDR1 is SNHLY, CDR2 FYNNEI. The CDR3 DNA follows: TGTGCCAGCAGTTACGGCGGAATGTACGAGCAGTACTTC. It specifies CASSYGGMYEQYF.

V gene TRBV20-1 combines with J gene TRBJ2-3, with D possibly being TRBD2 (7 bases). The germline CDR1 and CDR2 sequences are DFQATT and SNEGSKA (reference sequence). CDR3 length: 18 amino acids. V lost 0 bases and J lost 3, with 22 bases in between. The DNA for the CDR3 is TGCAGTGCTAGAGATCATCCCCGGGGGGCGAGCGGGACAGATACGCAGTATTTT. Translating it yields CSARDHPRGASGTDTQYF.

The chain recombines TRBV24-1 with TRBJ2-7, with 8 positions matching TRBD2. The last part of the DNA fits TRBJ2-1 better; the J call may be wrong. Germline V gives CDR1 KGHDR, CDR2 SFDVKD. This CDR3 has 15 amino acids. The CDR3 nucleotides read TGTGCCACCAGTGATTCCGCCGGGACTAGGAATGAGCAGTTCTTC. Translated, it gives CATSDSAGTRNEQFF.

This clonotype came up many times. The chain joins TRBV19 to TRBJ1-1; 8 nucleotides line up with TRBD1. The CDR3 has 15 residues. Looked up from germline, CDR1 is LNHDA and CDR2 is SQIVND (reference sequence). V dropped 3 bases and J dropped 2; count of bases not matched to a gene: 5. This CDR3 reads CASSIIGTGNTEAFF. The CDR3 DNA reads TGTGCCAGTAGTATTATTGGGACAGGAAACACTGAAGCTTTCTTT.

This rearrangement joins TRBV25-1 to TRBJ2-5; TRBD2 matches at 11 bases. Germline-derived CDR1 and CDR2 are MGHDK and SYGVNS. The CDR3 has 17 amino acids. V lost 6 bases and J lost 5; bases outside the gene matches: 14. The CDR3 DNA reads TGTGCCAGCAGCCAGGGTAGCGGGAGGGGGGGTGCGGAGACCCAGTACTTC. This gives the protein CASSQGSGRGGAETQYF.

With regard to this clonotype: Compared with germline, one end of the junction differs, possibly owing to a read error. The chain joins TRBV7-9 to TRBJ1-4, with D hard to call. Germline V gene lookup returns CDR1 SEHNR and CDR2 FQNEAQ (reference sequence). CDR3 length: 14 amino acids. The CDR3 loop is CASRQEEASEKLFF. In DNA, the CDR3 is TGCGCCAGCAGGCAGGAGGAGGCCAGTGAAAAACTGTTTTTT. Based on the CDR3 plus reference TRBV7-9 and TRBJ1-4, the full variable domain is DTGVSQNPRHKITKRGQNVTFRCDPISEHNRLYWYRQTLGQGPEFLTYFQNEAQLEKSRLLSDRFSAERPKGSFSTLEIQRTEQGDSAMYLCASRQEEASEKLFFGSGTQLSVL.

Many counts were recorded for this clonotype. The J gene is TRBJ1-5, the V gene TRBV12-3 or TRBV12-4; D gene ambiguous. This CDR3 comprises 12 residues. Trimming removed 5 bases at V and 7 bases at J, with 9 bases between. The CDR3 nucleotides read TGTGCCAGCAGTCAAAACCCCCAGCCCCAGCATTTT. Translation gives CASSQNPQPQHF.

The sample holds many counts of this clonotype. The chain is built from TRBV7-3 and TRBJ1-2, with D maybe TRBD1 (6 bases). The CDR3 length is 14 residues. Germline lookup yields CDR1 SGHTA and CDR2 FQGTGA. V lost 5 bases, J lost 6 bases, and 16 bases lay in between. This chain's CDR3 is CASSPQGREDGYTF. In DNA form, the CDR3 reads TGTGCCAGCAGCCCCCAGGGGCGAGAGGATGGCTACACCTTC.

This clonotype was seen at least ten times. This sequence joins TRBV6-5 and TRBJ1-2; 9 bases map to TRBD1. V lost 6 bases, J lost 5 bases, and 4 bases stayed unmatched. Germline assignment: CDR1 MNHEY and CDR2 SVGAGI. The CDR3 has 13 amino acids. The CDR3 is CASRRTGEYGYTF. CDR3 DNA sequence: TGTGCCAGCAGGCGGACAGGGGAATATGGCTACACCTTC.

This clonotype was counted at least ten times. The chain is built from TRBV7-9 and TRBJ1-3, with 10 nucleotides matching TRBD1. V was clipped by 1 base and J by 8 bases; unmatched bases: 5. The CDR3 is made up of 15 amino acids. Germline CDR1 is SEHNR and CDR2 is FQNEAQ (reference sequence). The CDR3 loop is CASSLGQGALDTIYF. The CDR3 coding sequence is TGTGCCAGCAGCTTAGGACAGGGGGCTCTGGACACCATATATTTT.

V usage is TRBV25-1 and J usage is TRBJ1-6; TRBD1 aligns across 11 bases. Losses at the gene ends were 6 bases for V and 8 bases for J; bases not matched to a gene: 18. This CDR3 spans 19 amino acids. Germline CDR1 and CDR2: MGHDK and SYGVNS. The CDR3 DNA is TGTGCCAGCAGCTCCGGGACAGGGGGGATACCAGGCCTCGATTCACCCCTCCACTTT. Protein sequence: CASSSGTGGIPGLDSPLHF.

Here the CDR3 DNA reads TGTGCCAGCAGCCCCTCCTGGGGTCTGAACACTGAAGCTTTCTTT. It is translated as CASSPSWGLNTEAFF. This chain joins TRBV12-3 or TRBV12-4 and TRBJ1-1, with no clear D. The CDR3 runs to 15 residues. Deletions cut 6 bases from V and 0 bases from J, with 14 bases between.

This clonotype was recorded many times. The chain carries TRBV10-3 and TRBJ1-2, with 9 bases that match TRBD1. V dropped 10 bases and J dropped 2; count of bases not matched to a gene: 8. This CDR3 contains 14 residues. CDR1 and CDR2 (germline): ENHRY, SYGVKD. CDR3 protein: CATPKGTGNYGYTF. CDR3 DNA: TGTGCCACCCCGAAAGGGACAGGGAACTATGGCTACACCTTC.